This TCR beta chain was identified in a study of glioma-infiltrating T cells after dendritic cell vaccination. Libraries were prepared by immunoSEQ multiplex PCR; TCRdb keeps only in-frame clonotypes and omits some of them. The table includes about 67,000 clones, 80% to 85% detected once. The CDR3 runs 13 residues. V dropped 5 bases and J dropped 8 bases, with 12 bases sitting between them. From germline, CDR1 is LNHDA and CDR2 SQIVND (reference sequence). The sequencing here drew on blood, taken before dendritic cell vaccination. This chain uses TRBV19 with TRBJ1-4, with D maybe TRBD1 (6 bases). The TCR was taken from a human donor with glioblastoma. The CDR3 protein is CASSGQLVEKLFF. CDR3 nucleotides: TGTGCCAGTAGTGGACAGCTGGTAGAAAAACTGTTTTTT.